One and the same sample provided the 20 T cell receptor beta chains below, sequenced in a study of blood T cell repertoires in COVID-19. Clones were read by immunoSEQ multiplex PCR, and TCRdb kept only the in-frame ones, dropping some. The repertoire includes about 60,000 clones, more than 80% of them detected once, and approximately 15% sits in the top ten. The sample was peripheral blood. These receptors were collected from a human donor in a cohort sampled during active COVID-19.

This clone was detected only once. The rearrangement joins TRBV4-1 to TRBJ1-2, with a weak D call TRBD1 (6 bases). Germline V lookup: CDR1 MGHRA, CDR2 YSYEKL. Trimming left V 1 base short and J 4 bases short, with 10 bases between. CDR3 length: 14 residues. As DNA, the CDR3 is TGCGCCAGCAGCCAAGGTCTGGGGGCCTATGGCTACACCTTC. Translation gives CASSQGLGAYGYTF.

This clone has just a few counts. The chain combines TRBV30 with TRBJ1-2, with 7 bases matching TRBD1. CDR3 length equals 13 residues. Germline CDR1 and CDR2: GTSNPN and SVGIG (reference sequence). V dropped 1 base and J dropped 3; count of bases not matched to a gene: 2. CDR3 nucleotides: TGTGCCTGGAGTGAGACAGGGCACTATGGCTACACCTTC. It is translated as CAWSETGHYGYTF.

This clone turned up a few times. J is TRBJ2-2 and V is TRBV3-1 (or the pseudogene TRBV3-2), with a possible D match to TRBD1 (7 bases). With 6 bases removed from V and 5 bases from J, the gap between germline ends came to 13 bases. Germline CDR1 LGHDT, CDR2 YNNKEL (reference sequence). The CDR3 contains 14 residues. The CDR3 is CASRGGAGTGELFF. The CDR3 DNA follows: TGTGCCAGCAGAGGGGGCGCGGGGACCGGGGAGCTGTTTTTT.

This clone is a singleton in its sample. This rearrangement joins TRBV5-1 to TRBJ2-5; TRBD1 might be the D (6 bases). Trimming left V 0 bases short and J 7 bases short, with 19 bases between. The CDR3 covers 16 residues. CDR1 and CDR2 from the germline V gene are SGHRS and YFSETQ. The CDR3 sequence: CASSLERTALFGTQYF. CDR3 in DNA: TGCGCCAGCAGCTTGGAGCGGACAGCCTTATTCGGGACCCAGTACTTC.

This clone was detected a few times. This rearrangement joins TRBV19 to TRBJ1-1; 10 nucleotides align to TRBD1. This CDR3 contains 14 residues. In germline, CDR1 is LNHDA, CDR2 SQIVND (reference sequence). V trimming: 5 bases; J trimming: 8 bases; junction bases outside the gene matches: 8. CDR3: CASSQPGQGGEAFF. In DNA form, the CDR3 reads TGTGCCAGTAGTCAGCCCGGACAGGGGGGCGAAGCTTTCTTT. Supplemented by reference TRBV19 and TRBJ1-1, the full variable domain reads DGGITQSPKYLFRKEGQNVTLSCEQNLNHDAMYWYRQDPGQGLRLIYYSQIVNDFQKGDIAEGYSVSREKKESFPLTVTSAQKNPTAFYLCASSQPGQGGEAFFGQGTRLTVV.

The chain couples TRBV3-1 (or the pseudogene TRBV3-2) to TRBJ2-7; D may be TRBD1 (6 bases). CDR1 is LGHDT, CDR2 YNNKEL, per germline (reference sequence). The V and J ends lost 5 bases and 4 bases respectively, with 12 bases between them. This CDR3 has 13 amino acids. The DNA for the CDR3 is TGTGCCAGCAGCGTACGGACAGCATACGAGCAGTACTTC. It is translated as CASSVRTAYEQYF.

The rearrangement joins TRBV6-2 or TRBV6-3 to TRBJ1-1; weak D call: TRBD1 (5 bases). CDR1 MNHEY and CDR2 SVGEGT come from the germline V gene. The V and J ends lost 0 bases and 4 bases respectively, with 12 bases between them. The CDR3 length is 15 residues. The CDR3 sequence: CASSYSPGIFTEAFF. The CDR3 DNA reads TGTGCCAGCAGTTACTCCCCAGGGATTTTCACTGAAGCTTTCTTT.

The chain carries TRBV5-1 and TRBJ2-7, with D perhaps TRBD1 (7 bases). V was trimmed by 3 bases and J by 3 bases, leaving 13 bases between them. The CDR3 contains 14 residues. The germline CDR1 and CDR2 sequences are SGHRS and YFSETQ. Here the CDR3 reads CASSYRGGGYEQYF. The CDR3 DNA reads TGCGCCAGCAGCTACAGGGGAGGCGGCTACGAGCAGTACTTC.

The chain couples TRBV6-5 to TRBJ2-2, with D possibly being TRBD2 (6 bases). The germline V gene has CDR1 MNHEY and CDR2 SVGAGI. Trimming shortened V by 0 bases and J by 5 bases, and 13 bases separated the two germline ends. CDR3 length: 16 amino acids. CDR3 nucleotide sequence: TGTGCCAGCAGTTACTCGCCTAGCGCAAGAACCGGGGAGCTGTTTTTT. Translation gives CASSYSPSARTGELFF.

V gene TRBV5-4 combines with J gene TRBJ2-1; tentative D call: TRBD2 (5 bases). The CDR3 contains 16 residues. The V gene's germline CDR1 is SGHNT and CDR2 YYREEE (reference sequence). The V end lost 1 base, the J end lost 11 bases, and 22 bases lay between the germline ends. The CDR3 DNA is TGTGCCAGCAGCTTGCTTGGTGAGGGAGCCGCAATGAAGCAGTTCTTC. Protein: CASSLLGEGAAMKQFF. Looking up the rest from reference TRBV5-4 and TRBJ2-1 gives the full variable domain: ETGVTQSPTHLIKTRGQQVTLRCSSQSGHNTVSWYQQALGQGPQFIFQYYREEENGRGNFPPRFSGLQFPNYSSELNVNALELDDSALYLCASSLLGEGAAMKQFFGPGTRLTVL.

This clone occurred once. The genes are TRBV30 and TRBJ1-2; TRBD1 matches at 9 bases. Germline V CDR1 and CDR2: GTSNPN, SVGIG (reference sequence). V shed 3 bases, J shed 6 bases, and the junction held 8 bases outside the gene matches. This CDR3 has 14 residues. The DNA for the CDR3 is TGTGCCTGGAGGGGACAGGGAGGGAGAGATGGCTACACCTTC. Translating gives CAWRGQGGRDGYTF. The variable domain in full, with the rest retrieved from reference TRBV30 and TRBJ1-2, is SQTIHQWPATLVQPVGSPLSLECTVEGTSNPNLYWYRQAAGRGLQLLFYSVGIGQISSEVPQNLSASRPQDRQFILSSKKLLLSDSGFYLCAWRGQGGRDGYTFGSGTRLTVV.

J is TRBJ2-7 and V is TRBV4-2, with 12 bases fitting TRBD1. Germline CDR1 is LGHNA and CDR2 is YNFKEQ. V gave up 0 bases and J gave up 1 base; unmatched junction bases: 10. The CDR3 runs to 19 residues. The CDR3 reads CASSQDPRGQGALSYEQYF. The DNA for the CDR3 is TGTGCCAGCAGCCAAGATCCCCGGGGACAGGGGGCTTTATCCTACGAGCAGTACTTC.

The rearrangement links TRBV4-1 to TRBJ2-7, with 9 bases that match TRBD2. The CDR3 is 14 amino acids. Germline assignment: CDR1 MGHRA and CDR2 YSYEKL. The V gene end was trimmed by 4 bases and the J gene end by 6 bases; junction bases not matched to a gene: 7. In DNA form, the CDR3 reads TGCGCCAGCAGCCTTAGCGGGGGTTCGGTCGAGCAGTACTTC. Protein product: CASSLSGGSVEQYF.

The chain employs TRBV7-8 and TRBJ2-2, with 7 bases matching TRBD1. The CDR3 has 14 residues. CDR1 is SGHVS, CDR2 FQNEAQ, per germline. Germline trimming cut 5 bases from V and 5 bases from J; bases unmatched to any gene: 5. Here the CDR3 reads CASSRPTGTGELFF. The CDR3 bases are TGTGCCAGCAGCCGTCCGACAGGGACCGGGGAGCTGTTTTTT.

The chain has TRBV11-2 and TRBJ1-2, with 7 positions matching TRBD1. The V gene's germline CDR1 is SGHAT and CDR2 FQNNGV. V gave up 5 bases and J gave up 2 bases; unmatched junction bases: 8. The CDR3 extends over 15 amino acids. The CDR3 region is CASSRTPGQNYGYTF. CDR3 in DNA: TGTGCCAGCAGCCGTACTCCGGGACAGAACTATGGCTACACCTTC.

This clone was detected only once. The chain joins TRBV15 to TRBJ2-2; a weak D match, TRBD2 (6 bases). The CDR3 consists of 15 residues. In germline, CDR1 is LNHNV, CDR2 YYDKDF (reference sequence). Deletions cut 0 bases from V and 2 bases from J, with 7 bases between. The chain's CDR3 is CATSREGTNTGELFF. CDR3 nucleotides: TGTGCCACCAGCAGAGAGGGGACTAACACCGGGGAGCTGTTTTTT.

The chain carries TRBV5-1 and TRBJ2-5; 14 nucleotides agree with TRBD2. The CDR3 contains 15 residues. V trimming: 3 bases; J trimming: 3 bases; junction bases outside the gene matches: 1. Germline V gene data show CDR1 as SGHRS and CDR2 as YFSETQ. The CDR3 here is CASSSGLAGEETQYF. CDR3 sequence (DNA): TGCGCCAGCAGCTCGGGACTAGCGGGAGAAGAGACCCAGTACTTC.

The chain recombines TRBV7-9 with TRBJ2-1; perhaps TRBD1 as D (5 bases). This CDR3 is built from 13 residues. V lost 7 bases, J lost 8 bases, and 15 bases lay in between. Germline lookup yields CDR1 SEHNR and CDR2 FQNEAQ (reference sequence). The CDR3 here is CASTYSGLDEQFF. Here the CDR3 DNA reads TGTGCCAGCACTTACTCAGGGCTCGATGAGCAGTTCTTC.

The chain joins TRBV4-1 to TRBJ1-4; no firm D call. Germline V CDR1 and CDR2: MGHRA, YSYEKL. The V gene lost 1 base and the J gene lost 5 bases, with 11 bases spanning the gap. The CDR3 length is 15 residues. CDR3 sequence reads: CASSQGEKTNEKLFF. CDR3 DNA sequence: TGCGCCAGCAGCCAAGGTGAGAAGACAAATGAAAAACTGTTTTTT.

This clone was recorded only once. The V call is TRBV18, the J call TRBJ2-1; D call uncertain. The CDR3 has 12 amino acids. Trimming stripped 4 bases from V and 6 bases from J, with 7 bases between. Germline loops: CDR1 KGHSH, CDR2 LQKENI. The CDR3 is CASSLRGNEQFF. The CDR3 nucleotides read TGTGCCAGCTCACTCCGAGGCAATGAGCAGTTCTTC.